Presented here are 17 T cell receptor beta chains from one specimen sequenced in a study of T cells in Graves' hyperthyroidism and ophthalmopathy. From RNA transcripts, TCR beta CDR3 regions were amplified. The TCR CDR3 first-round RT-PCR relied on the HTBI primer set. TCRdb analysed the multiplex PCR reads with MiXCR anew, one entry per CDR3 protein. Found here are about 250,000 distinct CDR3 sequences, roughly 22% of them singletons; the top ten hold under 40%. Sample: blood. The receptors stem from a woman aged 40 to 49 with Graves' ophthalmopathy.

Ten or more counts support this clonotype. The chain links TRBV6-1 to TRBJ2-5; D may be TRBD2 (6 bases). The V end lost 6 bases, the J end lost 2 bases, and 10 bases lay between the germline ends. Germline CDR1 MNHNS, CDR2 SASEGT. This CDR3 comprises 13 residues. CDR3 in amino acids: CASRRDLQETQYF. The CDR3 nucleotides read TGTGCCAGCAGGAGGGACTTACAAGAGACCCAGTACTTC.

J is TRBJ1-2 and V is TRBV15; D possibly corresponds to TRBD1 (5 bases). The germline CDR1 and CDR2 sequences are LNHNV and YYDKDF (reference sequence). V gave up 4 bases and J gave up 5 bases, with 11 bases separating them. This CDR3 is 13 amino acids long. Here the CDR3 DNA reads TGTGCCACCAGCAAGCAGGGTTGGTATGGCTACACCTTC. Its translation: CATSKQGWYGYTF.

In its sample, this clonotype was seen many times. V is TRBV7-2 and J is TRBJ2-5; 8 positions match TRBD2. V shed 5 bases and J 2 bases; nucleotides not matched to a gene: 7. The CDR3 runs 15 residues. Germline V gene lookup returns CDR1 SGHTA and CDR2 FQGNSA. The CDR3 sequence is CASSKLAAKQETQYF. The DNA of the CDR3 is TGTGCCAGCAGCAAACTAGCGGCAAAGCAAGAGACCCAGTACTTC. The full variable domain, with the rest looked up from reference TRBV7-2 and TRBJ2-5, is GAGVSQSPSNKVTEKGKDVELRCDPISGHTALYWYRQSLGQGLEFLIYFQGNSAPDKSGLPSDRFSAERTGGSVSTLTIQRTQQEDSAVYLCASSKLAAKQETQYFGPGTRLLVL.

The chain couples TRBV6-5 to TRBJ1-2, with TRBD1 as a possible D gene (5 bases). Germline V lookup: CDR1 MNHEY, CDR2 SVGAGI. The CDR3 spans 13 residues. V lost 4 bases to trimming and J lost 4 bases, with 10 bases between them. CDR3 amino acids: CASSSYGGYGYTF. The CDR3 region has the DNA TGTGCCAGCAGTTCCTATGGGGGCTATGGCTACACCTTC.

At least ten counts were recorded for this clonotype. This rearrangement joins TRBV12-3 or TRBV12-4 to TRBJ2-7; 8 positions match TRBD1. The CDR3 has 16 residues. V lost 0 bases, J lost 2 bases, and 6 bases stayed unmatched. CDR3 region: CASSLATGGFPYEQYF. In DNA, the CDR3 is TGTGCCAGCAGTTTAGCTACAGGGGGTTTCCCCTACGAGCAGTACTTC.

This clonotype was counted ten times or more. The J gene is TRBJ2-7, the V gene TRBV5-4; 8 bases align to TRBD1. The CDR3 totals 15 residues. The V gene's germline CDR1 is SGHNT and CDR2 YYREEE (reference sequence). V was pared by 0 bases and J by 2 bases, with 4 bases of the junction left unmatched. CDR3 bases: TGTGCCAGCAGCTTGGCTCAGGGGGCTCCCTACGAGCAGTACTTC. It specifies CASSLAQGAPYEQYF.

The gene calls are TRBV7-2 and TRBJ2-5, with unresolved D. This CDR3 spans 14 amino acids. Germline V gene lookup returns CDR1 SGHTA and CDR2 FQGNSA. The V and J ends lost 1 base and 0 bases respectively, with 6 bases between them. CDR3: CASSLVEYQETQYF. The CDR3, as DNA: TGTGCCAGCAGCTTAGTGGAGTACCAAGAGACCCAGTACTTC.

This clonotype was observed at least ten times. The rearrangement joins TRBV28 to TRBJ2-2; TRBD1 aligns across 8 bases. Germline assignment: CDR1 MDHEN and CDR2 SYDVKM. Losses at the gene ends were 3 bases for V and 1 base for J; bases not matched to a gene: 4. There are 16 residues in the CDR3. The DNA for the CDR3 is TGTGCCAGCAGTTTTAGGGACAGGAGGAACACCGGGGAGCTGTTTTTT. Amino acid sequence: CASSFRDRRNTGELFF.

This clonotype was seen only once. The V and J genes are TRBV6-4 and TRBJ1-2; D is possibly TRBD1 (6 bases). Germline assignment: CDR1 MRHNA and CDR2 SNTAGT. Trimming shortened V by 4 bases and J by 5 bases, and 20 bases separated the two germline ends. The CDR3 runs to 16 residues. In nucleotides, the CDR3 is TGTGCCAGCAGTGCTCCTCACAGGGCAAAAATTTATGGCTACACCTTC. Encoded protein: CASSAPHRAKIYGYTF.

The genes are TRBV28 and TRBJ2-7, with D tentatively TRBD2 (5 bases). Germline V gene sequence: CDR1 MDHEN, CDR2 SYDVKM. This CDR3 comprises 14 residues. The V end was cut by 5 bases, the J end by 3 bases, with 14 bases between. The CDR3 DNA reads TGTGCCAGCAGTGCGCCGGGAAGGAACTACGAGCAGTACTTC. It translates to CASSAPGRNYEQYF. Full variable domain (remainder filled in from reference TRBV28 and TRBJ2-7): DVKVTQSSRYLVKRTGEKVFLECVQDMDHENMFWYRQDPGLGLRLIYFSYDVKMKEKGDIPEGYSVSREKKERFSLILESASTNQTSMYLCASSAPGRNYEQYFGPGTRLTVT.

This clonotype was observed many times. CDR3 residues: CASCSGATYEQYF. CDR3 sequence (DNA): TGTGCCAGCTGTAGCGGGGCAACCTACGAGCAGTACTTC. This sequence joins TRBV28 and TRBJ2-7; 8 bases fit TRBD2. J gave up 2 bases and V 8 bases, and 5 bases lay outside the gene matches. In germline, CDR1 is MDHEN, CDR2 SYDVKM. This CDR3 comprises 13 residues.

This clonotype was counted ten times or more. The chain uses TRBV6-5 and TRBJ1-3; tentative D call: TRBD1 (6 bases). The CDR3 is 14 residues long. Germline V CDR1 and CDR2: MNHEY, SVGAGI. V lost 8 bases and J lost 2, with 13 bases in between. In DNA, the CDR3 is TGTGCCAGCTTCGGCAGGGGTACTGGAAACACCATATATTTT. Translation gives CASFGRGTGNTIYF.

This clonotype was seen at least ten times. The chain carries TRBV19 and TRBJ2-5; 9 positions match TRBD1. The trim removed 4 bases at V and 2 bases at J, leaving 5 bases unmatched. The CDR3 spans 15 residues. Per germline, CDR1 LNHDA and CDR2 SQIVND (reference sequence). The CDR3 region is CASSNIGTGQETQYF. The CDR3 DNA sequence: TGTGCCAGTAGTAACATCGGGACAGGGCAAGAGACCCAGTACTTC.

The V gene is TRBV28, the J gene TRBJ2-5, with 10 positions matching TRBD2. The germline CDR1 and CDR2 sequences are MDHEN and SYDVKM. The CDR3 runs 17 residues. Losses at the gene ends were 5 bases for V and 5 bases for J; bases not matched to a gene: 14. The CDR3 nucleotides read TGTGCCAGCAGTCCCCTCCCTAGCGGGAGACGCTTGGAGACCCAGTACTTC. Translation: CASSPLPSGRRLETQYF.

This clonotype showed up just a few times. The chain is built from TRBV20-1 and TRBJ1-1; D may be TRBD1 (5 bases). Germline CDR1 and CDR2: DFQATT and SNEGSKA (reference sequence). The CDR3 length is 13 residues. V lost 4 bases, J lost 0 bases, and 9 bases lay in between. This chain's CDR3 is CSAKRQLNTEAFF. For the CDR3, the DNA is TGCAGTGCTAAAAGACAGTTGAACACTGAAGCTTTCTTT.

This chain joins TRBV18 and TRBJ1-5, with 10 positions matching TRBD1. Unmatched junction bases numbered 7, after V lost 4 bases and J lost 4 bases. Germline V CDR1 and CDR2: KGHSH, LQKENI. The CDR3 consists of 16 residues. In nucleotides, the CDR3 is TGTGCCAGCTCACAAATCGGACAGGGGGGAAATCAGCCCCAGCATTTT. This gives the protein CASSQIGQGGNQPQHF.

The rearrangement links TRBV6-2 or TRBV6-3 to TRBJ2-7, with D uncertain. Trimming removed 6 bases from V and 5 bases from J, with 14 bases in between. This CDR3 spans 13 amino acids. Germline-derived CDR1 and CDR2 are MNHEY and SVGEGT. The CDR3 bases are TGTGCCAGCAGCCTCACCCCTCGGCACGAGCAGTACTTC. It yields the protein CASSLTPRHEQYF.